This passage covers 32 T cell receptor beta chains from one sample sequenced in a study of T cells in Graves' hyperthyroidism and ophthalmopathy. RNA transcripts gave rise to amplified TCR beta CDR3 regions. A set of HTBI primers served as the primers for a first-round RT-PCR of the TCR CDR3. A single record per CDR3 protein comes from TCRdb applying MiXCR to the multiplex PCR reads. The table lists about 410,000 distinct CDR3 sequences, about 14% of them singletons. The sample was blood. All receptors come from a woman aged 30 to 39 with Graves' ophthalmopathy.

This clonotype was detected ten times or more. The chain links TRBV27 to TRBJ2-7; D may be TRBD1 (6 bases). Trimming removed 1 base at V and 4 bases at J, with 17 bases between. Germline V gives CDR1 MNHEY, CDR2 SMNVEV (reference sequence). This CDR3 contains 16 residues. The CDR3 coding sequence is TGTGCCAGCAGTTTATGGCAGCTCTCAGGGGTATACGAGCAGTACTTC. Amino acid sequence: CASSLWQLSGVYEQYF.

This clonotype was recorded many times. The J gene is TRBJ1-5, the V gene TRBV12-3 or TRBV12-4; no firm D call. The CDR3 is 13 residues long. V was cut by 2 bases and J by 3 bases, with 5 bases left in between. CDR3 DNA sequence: TGTGCCAGCAGTTTATTGGACAATCAGCCCCAGCATTTT. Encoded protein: CASSLLDNQPQHF.

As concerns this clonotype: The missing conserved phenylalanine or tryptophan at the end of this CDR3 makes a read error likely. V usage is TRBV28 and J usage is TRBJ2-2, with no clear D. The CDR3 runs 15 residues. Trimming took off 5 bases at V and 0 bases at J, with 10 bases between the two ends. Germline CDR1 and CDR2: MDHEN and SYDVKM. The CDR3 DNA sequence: TGTGCCAGCAGTCGGCCAGGAACGAACACCGGGGAGCTGTTTTCT. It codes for CASSRPGTNTGELFS.

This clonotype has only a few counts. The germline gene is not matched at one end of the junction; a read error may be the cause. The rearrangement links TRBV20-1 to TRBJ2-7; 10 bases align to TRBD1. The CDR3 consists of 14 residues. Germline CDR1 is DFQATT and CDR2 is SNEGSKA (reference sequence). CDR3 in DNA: TGCAGTGTTAGAAGACAGGGGGCGCGGTACGAGCAGTACTTC. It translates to CSVRRQGARYEQYF.

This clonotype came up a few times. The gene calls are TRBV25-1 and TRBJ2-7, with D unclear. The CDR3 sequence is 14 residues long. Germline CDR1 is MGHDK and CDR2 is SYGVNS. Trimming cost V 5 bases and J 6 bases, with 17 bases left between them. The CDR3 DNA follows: TGTGCCAGCAGTAGGACCGGGCCCTTGGGCGAGCAGTACTTC. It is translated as CASSRTGPLGEQYF.

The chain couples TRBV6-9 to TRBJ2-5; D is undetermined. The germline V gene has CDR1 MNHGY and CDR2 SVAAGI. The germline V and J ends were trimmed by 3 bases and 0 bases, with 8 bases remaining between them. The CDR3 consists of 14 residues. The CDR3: CASSYERYQETQYF. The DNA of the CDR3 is TGTGCCAGCAGTTACGAAAGGTACCAAGAGACCCAGTACTTC.

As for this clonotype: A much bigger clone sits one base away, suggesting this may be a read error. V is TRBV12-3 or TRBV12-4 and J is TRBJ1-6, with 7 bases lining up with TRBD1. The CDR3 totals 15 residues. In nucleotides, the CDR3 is TGTGCCAGCAGTGAAATCGGGTCAGGGGGTTCACCCCCCCACTTT. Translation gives CASSEIGSGGSPPHF.

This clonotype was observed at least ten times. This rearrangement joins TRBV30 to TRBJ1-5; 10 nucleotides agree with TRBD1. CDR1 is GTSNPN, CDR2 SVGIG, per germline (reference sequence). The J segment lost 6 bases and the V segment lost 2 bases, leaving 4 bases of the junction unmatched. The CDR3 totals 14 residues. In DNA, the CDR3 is TGTGCCTGGAGTTCTGACAGGGGGCTTCAGCCCCAGCATTTT. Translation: CAWSSDRGLQPQHF. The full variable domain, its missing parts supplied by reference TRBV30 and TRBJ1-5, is SQTIHQWPATLVQPVGSPLSLECTVEGTSNPNLYWYRQAAGRGLQLLFYSVGIGQISSEVPQNLSASRPQDRQFILSSKKLLLSDSGFYLCAWSSDRGLQPQHFGDGTRLSIL.

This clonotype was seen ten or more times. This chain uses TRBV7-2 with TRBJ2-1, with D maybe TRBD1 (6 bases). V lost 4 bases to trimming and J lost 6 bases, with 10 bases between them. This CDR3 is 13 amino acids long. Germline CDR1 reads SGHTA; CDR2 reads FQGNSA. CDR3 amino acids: CASSWTVGNEQFF. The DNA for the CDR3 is TGTGCCAGCAGCTGGACAGTGGGCAATGAGCAGTTCTTC.

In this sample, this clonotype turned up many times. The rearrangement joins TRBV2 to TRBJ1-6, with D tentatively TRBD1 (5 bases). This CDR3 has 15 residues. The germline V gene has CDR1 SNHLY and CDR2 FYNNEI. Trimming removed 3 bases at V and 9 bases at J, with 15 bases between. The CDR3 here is CASSDSVLRGSPLHF. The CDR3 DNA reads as TGTGCCAGCAGTGACTCGGTACTTAGGGGTTCACCCCTCCACTTT.

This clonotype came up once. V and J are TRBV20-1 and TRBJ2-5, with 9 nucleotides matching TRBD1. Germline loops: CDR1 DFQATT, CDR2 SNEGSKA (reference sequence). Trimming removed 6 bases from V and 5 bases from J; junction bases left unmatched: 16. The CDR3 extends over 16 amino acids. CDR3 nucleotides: TGCAGTGCCGAAAACGGCCCCGGGACAGGGAGGGAGACCCAGTACTTC. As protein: CSAENGPGTGRETQYF.

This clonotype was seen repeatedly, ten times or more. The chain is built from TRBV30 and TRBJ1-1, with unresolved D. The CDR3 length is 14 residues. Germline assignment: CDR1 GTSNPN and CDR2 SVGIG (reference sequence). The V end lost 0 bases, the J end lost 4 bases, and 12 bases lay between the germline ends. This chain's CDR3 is CAWSVGSPSTEAFF. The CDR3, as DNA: TGTGCCTGGAGTGTAGGATCTCCAAGCACTGAAGCTTTCTTT.

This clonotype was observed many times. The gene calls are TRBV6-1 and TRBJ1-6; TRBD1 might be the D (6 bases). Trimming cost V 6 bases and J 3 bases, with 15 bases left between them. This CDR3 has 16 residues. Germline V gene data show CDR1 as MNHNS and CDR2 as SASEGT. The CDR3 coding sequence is TGTGCCAGCAGCCTAGACCCGACAGGCTATAATTCACCCCTCCACTTT. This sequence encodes CASSLDPTGYNSPLHF.

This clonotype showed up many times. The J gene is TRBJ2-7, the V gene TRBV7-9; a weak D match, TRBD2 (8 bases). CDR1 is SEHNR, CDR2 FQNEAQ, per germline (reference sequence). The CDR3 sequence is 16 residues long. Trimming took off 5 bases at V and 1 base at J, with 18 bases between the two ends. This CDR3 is CASSHTSGQDSYEQYF. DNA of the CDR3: TGTGCCAGCAGCCACACTAGCGGACAGGATTCCTACGAGCAGTACTTC.

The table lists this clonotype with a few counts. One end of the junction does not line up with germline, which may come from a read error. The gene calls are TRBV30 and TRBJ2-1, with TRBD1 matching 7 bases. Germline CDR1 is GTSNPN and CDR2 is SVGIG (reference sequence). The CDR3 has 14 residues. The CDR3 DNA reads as TGTGCCTGGAGTGTCGGGACAGAAAACAATGAGCGGTTCTTC. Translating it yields CAWSVGTENNERFF.

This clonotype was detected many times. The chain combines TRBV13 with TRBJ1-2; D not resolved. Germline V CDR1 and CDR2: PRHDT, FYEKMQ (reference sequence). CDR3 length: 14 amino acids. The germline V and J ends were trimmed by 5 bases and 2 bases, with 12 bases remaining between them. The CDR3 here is CASSQLWRNYGYTF. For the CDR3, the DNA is TGTGCCAGCAGCCAACTGTGGAGAAACTATGGCTACACCTTC.

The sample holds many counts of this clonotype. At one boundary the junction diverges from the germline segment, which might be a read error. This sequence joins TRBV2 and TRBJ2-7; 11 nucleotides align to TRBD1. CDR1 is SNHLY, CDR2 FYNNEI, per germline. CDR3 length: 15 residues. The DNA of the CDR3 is TGTGCCAGCAGAGAAGGGGGGACAGGGGGCTACGAGCAGTACTTC. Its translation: CASREGGTGGYEQYF.

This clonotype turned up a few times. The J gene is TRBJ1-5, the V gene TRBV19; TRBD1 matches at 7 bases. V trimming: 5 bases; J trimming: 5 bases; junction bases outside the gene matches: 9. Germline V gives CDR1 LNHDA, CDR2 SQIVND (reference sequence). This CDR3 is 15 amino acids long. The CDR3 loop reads CASSLGQWPDQPQHF. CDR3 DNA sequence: TGTGCCAGTAGTCTGGGACAGTGGCCGGATCAGCCCCAGCATTTT.

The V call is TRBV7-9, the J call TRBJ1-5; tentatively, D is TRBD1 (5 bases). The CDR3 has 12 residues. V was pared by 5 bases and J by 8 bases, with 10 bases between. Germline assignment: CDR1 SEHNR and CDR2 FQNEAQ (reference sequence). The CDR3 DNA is TGTGCCAGCAGCCTTACGACAGAGCCCCAGCATTTT. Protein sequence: CASSLTTEPQHF.

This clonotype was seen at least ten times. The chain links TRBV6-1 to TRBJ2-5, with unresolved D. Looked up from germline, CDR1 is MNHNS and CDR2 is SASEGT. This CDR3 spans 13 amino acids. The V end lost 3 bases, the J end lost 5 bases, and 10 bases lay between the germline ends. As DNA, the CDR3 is TGTGCCAGCAGTGATCAGGTACAGGAGACCCAGTACTTC. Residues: CASSDQVQETQYF.

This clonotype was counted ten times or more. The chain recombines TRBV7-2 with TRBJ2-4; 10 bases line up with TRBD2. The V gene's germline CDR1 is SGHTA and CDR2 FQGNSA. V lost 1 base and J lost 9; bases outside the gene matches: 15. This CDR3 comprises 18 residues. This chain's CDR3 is CASSLVLGAGGSRGIQYF. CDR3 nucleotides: TGTGCCAGCAGCTTAGTTTTGGGAGCGGGGGGGTCGAGGGGCATTCAGTACTTC.

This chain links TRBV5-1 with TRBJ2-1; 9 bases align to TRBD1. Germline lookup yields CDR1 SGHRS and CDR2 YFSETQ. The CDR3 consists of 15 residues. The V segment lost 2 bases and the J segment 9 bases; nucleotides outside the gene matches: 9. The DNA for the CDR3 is TGCGCCAGCAGCTTCGGACAGGGGTCGGCAAGTGAGCAGTTCTTC. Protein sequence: CASSFGQGSASEQFF.

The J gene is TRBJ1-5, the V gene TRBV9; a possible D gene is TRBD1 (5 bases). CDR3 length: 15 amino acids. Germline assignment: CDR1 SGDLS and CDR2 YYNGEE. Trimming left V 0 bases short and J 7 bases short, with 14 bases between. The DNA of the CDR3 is TGTGCCAGCAGCGTAGCGCTGCAGGGTTGGCAGCCCCAGCATTTT. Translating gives CASSVALQGWQPQHF. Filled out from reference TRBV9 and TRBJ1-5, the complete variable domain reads DSGVTQTPKHLITATGQRVTLRCSPRSGDLSVYWYQQSLDQGLQFLIQYYNGEERAKGNILERFSAQQFPDLHSELNLSSLELGDSALYFCASSVALQGWQPQHFGDGTRLSIL.

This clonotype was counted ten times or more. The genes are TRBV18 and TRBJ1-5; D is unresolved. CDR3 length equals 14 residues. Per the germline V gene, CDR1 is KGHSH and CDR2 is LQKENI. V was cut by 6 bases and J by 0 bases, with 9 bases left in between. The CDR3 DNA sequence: TGTGCCAGCTCCGCCTCATATAGCAATCAGCCCCAGCATTTT. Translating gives CASSASYSNQPQHF.

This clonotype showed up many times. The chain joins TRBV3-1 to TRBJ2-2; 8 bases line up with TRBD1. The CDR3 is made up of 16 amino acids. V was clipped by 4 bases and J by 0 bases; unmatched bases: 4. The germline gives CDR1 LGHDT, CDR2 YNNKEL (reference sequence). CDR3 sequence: CASSLRTGPNTGELFF. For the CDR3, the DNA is TGTGCCAGCAGCCTACGGACAGGGCCGAACACCGGGGAGCTGTTTTTT.

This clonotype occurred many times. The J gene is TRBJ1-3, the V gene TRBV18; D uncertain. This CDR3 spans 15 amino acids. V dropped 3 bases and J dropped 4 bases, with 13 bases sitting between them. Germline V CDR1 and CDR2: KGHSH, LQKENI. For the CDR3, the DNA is TGTGCCAGCTCACCCACAGAGACTCTGGGAAACACCATATATTTT. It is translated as CASSPTETLGNTIYF.

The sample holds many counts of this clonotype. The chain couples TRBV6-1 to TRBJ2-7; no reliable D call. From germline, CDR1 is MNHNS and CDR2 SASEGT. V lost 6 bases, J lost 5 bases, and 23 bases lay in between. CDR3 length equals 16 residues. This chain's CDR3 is CASRQVLGQGKNEQYF. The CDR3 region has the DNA TGTGCCAGCAGGCAAGTCCTCGGGCAAGGAAAAAACGAGCAGTACTTC.

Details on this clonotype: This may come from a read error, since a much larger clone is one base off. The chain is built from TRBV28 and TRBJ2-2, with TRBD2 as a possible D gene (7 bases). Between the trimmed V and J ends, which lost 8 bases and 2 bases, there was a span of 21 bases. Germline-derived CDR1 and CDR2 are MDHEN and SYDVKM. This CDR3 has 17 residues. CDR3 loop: CASGNGRGARNTGELFF. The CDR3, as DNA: TGTGCCAGCGGCAATGGTCGGGGGGCTCGAAACACCGGGGAGCTGTTTTTT.

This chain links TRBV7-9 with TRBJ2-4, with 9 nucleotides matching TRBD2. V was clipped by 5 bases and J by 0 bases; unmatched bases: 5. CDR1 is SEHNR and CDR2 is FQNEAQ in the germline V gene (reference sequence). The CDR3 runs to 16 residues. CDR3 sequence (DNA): TGTGCCAGCAGCGCGGGGGGGGATCTAGCCAAAAACATTCAGTACTTC. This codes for CASSAGGDLAKNIQYF.

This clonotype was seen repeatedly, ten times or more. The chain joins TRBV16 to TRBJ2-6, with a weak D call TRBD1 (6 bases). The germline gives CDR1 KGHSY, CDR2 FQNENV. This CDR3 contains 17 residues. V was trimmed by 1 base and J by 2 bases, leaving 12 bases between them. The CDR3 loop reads CASSQLKTGPGANVLTF. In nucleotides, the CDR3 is TGTGCCAGCAGCCAATTAAAGACAGGTCCTGGGGCCAACGTCCTGACTTTC.

Here the CDR3 DNA reads TGTGCCAGCAGCTTGGTGGGGCGGGGGGTGGTCCAGGAGACCCAGTACTTC. It codes for CASSLVGRGVVQETQYF. V usage is TRBV5-6 and J usage is TRBJ2-5, with 8 nucleotides matching TRBD2. Germline V CDR1 and CDR2: SGHDT, YYEEEE. This CDR3 comprises 17 residues. Germline trimming cut 0 bases from V and 5 bases from J; bases unmatched to any gene: 12.

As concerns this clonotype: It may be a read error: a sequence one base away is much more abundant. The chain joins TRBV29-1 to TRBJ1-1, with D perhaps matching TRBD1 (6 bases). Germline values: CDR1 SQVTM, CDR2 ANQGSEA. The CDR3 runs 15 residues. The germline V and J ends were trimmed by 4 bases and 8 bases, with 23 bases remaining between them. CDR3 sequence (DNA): TGCAGCGTTGCACCGGGACTGGGGGCGACGATCGAAGCTTTCTTT. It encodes CSVAPGLGATIEAFF.